The sequence of this T cell receptor beta chain was determined in a study of T cell responses to AZD1222 COVID-19 vaccine. Study-wide results and limits: Mostly white British, mostly female donors; authors suggested clonal diversity may be underestimated. Baseline antibody screening turned up just a handful of seropositive AZD1222 recipients.

Method: immunoSEQ multiplex PCR; TCRdb's copy keeps in-frame clones and lacks some. Of 140,000 to 150,000 clones in the sample, 91% are singletons; the top ten hold 3.8%. Pooling was applied to second doses at about 4 or about 12 weeks. Note on this clone: Its antigen is undetermined.

Germline V lookup: CDR1 LGHDT, CDR2 YNNKEL (reference sequence). V lost 3 bases to trimming and J lost 5 bases, with 13 bases between them. This CDR3 is 14 amino acids long. This sequence joins TRBV3-1 (or the pseudogene TRBV3-2) and TRBJ1-2; D gene unclear. The material was peripheral blood, obtained 28 days after the second AZD1222 dose. This clonotype was sampled from an adult who received the AZD1222 COVID-19 vaccine. CDR3: CASSQLRNQYGYTF. CDR3 bases: TGTGCCAGCAGCCAGCTTCGAAACCAGTATGGCTACACCTTC.